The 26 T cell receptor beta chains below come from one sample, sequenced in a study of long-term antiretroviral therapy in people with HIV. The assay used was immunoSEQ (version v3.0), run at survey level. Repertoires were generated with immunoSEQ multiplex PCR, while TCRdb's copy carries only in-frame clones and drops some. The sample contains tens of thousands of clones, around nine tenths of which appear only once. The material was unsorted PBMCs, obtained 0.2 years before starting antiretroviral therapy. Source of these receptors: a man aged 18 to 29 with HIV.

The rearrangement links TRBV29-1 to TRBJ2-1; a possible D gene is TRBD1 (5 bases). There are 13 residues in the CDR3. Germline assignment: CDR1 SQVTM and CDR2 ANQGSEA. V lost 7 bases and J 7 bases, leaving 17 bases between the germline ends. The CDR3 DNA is TGCAGCGAACTCAAGGGGATGATGAATGAGCAGTTCTTC. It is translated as CSELKGMMNEQFF.

The CDR3 DNA is TGTGCCAGTAGCCAATCCCGGGGACTAAAACCATACAATGAGCAGTTCTTC. This translates into CASSQSRGLKPYNEQFF. V and J are TRBV19 and TRBJ2-1; TRBD2 matches at 7 bases. This CDR3 comprises 17 residues. Per germline, CDR1 LNHDA and CDR2 SQIVND (reference sequence). The junction had 15 bases not matched to a gene; V was cut back by 6 bases and J by 4 bases.

The CDR3 loop is CASSHTGSAYEQYF. The CDR3 DNA reads as TGCGCCAGCAGCCATACAGGGAGCGCCTACGAGCAGTACTTC. The rearrangement joins TRBV4-3 to TRBJ2-7; perhaps TRBD1 as D (6 bases). The length of the CDR3 is 14 residues. Trimming took 3 bases from V and 2 from J, leaving 11 bases between them. Looked up from germline, CDR1 is LGHNA and CDR2 is YSLEER.

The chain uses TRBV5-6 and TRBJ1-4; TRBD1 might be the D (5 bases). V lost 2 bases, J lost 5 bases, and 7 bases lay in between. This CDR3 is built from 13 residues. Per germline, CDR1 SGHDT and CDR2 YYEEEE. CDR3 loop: CASSLYRNEKLFF. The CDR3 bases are TGTGCCAGCAGCTTATACAGGAATGAAAAACTGTTTTTT.

This chain's CDR3 is CASTRVGPVDTQYF. CDR3 nucleotides: TGCGCCAGCACTAGGGTGGGCCCTGTAGATACGCAGTATTTT. The chain recombines TRBV23-1 with TRBJ2-3, with unresolved D. TRBV23-1 has ORF status, its function being uncertain. The CDR3 consists of 14 residues. Trimming shortened V by 7 bases and J by 5 bases, and 16 bases separated the two germline ends.

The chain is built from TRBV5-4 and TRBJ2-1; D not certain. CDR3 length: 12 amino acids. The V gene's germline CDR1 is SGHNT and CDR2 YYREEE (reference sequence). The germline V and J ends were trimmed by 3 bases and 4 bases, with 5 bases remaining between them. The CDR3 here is CASSSVYNEQFF. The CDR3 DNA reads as TGTGCCAGCAGCTCTGTATACAATGAGCAGTTCTTC.

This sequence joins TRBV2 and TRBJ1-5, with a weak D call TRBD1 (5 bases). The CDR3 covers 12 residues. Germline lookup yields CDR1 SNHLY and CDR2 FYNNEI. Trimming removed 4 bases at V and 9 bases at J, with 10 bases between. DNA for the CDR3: TGTGCCAGCAGTGTCTGGGGGGGGCCCCAGCATTTT. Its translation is CASSVWGGPQHF.

The CDR3 region has the DNA TGTGCCAGCAGTTTTGCAGGGGCGGTCCAGCCCCAGCATTTT. Encoded protein: CASSFAGAVQPQHF. The chain combines TRBV5-6 with TRBJ1-5, with a possible D match to TRBD1 (6 bases). The CDR3 consists of 14 residues. V lost 5 bases and J 7 bases, leaving 16 bases between the germline ends. Germline V gene sequence: CDR1 SGHDT, CDR2 YYEEEE.

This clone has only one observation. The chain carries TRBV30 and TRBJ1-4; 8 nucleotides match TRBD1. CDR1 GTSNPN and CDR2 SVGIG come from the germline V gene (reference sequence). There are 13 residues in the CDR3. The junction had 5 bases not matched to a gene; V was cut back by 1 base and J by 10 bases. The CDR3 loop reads CAWSDSQGGKLFF. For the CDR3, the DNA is TGTGCCTGGAGTGATTCACAGGGGGGAAAACTGTTTTTT.

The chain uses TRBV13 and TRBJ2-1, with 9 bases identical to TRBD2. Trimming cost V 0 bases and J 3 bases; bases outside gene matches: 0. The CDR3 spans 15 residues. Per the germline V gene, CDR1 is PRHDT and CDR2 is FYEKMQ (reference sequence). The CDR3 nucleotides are TGTGCCAGCAGCTTAGGGACTAGCGGCTACAATGAGCAGTTCTTC. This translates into CASSLGTSGYNEQFF.

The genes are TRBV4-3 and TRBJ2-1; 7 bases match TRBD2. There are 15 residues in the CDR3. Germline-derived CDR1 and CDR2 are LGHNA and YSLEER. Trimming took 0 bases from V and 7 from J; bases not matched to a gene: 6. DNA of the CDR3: TGCGCCAGCAGCCAAGAGCCGACTAGCTCTAATGAGCAGTTCTTC. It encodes CASSQEPTSSNEQFF.

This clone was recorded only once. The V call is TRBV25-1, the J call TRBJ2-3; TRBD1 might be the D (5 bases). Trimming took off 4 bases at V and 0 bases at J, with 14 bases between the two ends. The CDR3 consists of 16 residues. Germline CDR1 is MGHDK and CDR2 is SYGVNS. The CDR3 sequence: CASSGGWGGSTDTQYF. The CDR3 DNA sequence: TGTGCCAGCAGTGGTGGGTGGGGCGGAAGCACAGATACGCAGTATTTT.

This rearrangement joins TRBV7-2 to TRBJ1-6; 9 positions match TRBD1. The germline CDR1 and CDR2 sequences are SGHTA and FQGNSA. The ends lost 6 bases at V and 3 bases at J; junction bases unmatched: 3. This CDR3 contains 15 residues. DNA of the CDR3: TGTGCCAGCAGGACAGGGGGAGTCTATAATTCACCCCTCCACTTT. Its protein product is CASRTGGVYNSPLHF.

CDR3 residues: CASSGDRGWTGELFF. In DNA, the CDR3 is TGTGCCAGCAGTGGGGACAGGGGATGGACCGGGGAGCTGTTTTTT. The chain couples TRBV27 to TRBJ2-2; 10 bases line up with TRBD1. Per germline, CDR1 MNHEY and CDR2 SMNVEV (reference sequence). V was clipped by 5 bases and J by 5 bases; unmatched bases: 5. CDR3 length equals 15 residues.

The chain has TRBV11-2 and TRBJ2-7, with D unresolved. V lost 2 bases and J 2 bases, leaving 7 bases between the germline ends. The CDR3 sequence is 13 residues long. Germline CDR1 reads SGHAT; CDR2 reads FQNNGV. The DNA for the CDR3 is TGTGCCAGCAGCTTACTCGTAACCTACGAGCAGTACTTC. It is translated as CASSLLVTYEQYF. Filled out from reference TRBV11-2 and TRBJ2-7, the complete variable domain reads EAGVAQSPRYKIIEKRQSVAFWCNPISGHATLYWYQQILGQGPKLLIQFQNNGVVDDSQLPKDRFSAERLKGVDSTLKIQPAKLEDSAVYLCASSLLVTYEQYFGPGTRLTVT.

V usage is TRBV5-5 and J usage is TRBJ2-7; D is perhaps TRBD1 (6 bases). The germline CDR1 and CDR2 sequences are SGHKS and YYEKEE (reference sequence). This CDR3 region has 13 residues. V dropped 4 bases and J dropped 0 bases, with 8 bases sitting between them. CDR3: CASSARGSYEQYF. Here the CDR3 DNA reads TGTGCCAGCAGCGCCAGGGGCTCCTACGAGCAGTACTTC.

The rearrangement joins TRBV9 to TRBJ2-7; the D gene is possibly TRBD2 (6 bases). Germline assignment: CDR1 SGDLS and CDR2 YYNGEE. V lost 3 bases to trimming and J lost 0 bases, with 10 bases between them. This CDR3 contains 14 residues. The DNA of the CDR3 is TGTGCCAGCAGCGGGGGGGAATACTCCTACGAGCAGTACTTC. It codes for CASSGGEYSYEQYF.

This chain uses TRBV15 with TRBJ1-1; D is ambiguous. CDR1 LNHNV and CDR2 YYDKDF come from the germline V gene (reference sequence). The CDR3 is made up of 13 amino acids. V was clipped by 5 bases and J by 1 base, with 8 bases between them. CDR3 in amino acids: CATSGQKNTEAFF. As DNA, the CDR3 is TGTGCCACCAGCGGGCAGAAGAACACTGAAGCTTTCTTT.

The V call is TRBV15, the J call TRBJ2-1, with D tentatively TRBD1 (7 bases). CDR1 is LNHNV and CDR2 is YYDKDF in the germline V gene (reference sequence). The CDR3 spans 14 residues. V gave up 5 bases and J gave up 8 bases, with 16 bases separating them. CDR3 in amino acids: CATSAGRGRYEQFF. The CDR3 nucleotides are TGTGCCACCAGCGCGGGAAGGGGGCGGTATGAGCAGTTCTTC.

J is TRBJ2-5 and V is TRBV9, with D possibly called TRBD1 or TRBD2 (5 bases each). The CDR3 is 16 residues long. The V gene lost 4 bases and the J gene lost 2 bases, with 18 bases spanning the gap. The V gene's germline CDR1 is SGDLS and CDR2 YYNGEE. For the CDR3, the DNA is TGTGCCAGCAGCCCCCAGGACACGGGGATTCAAGAGACCCAGTACTTC. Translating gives CASSPQDTGIQETQYF.

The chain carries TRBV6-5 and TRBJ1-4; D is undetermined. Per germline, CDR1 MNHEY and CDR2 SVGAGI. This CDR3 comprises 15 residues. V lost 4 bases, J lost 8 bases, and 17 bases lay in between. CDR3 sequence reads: CASSFRSSTYEKLFF. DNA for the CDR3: TGTGCCAGCAGTTTCCGATCCAGTACCTACGAAAAACTGTTTTTT.

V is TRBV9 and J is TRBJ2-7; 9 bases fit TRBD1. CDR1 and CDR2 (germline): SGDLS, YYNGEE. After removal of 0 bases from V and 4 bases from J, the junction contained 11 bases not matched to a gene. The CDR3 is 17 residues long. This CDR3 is CASSVGVGEGQGYEQYF. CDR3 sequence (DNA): TGTGCCAGCAGCGTAGGGGTGGGCGAGGGACAGGGTTACGAGCAGTACTTC.

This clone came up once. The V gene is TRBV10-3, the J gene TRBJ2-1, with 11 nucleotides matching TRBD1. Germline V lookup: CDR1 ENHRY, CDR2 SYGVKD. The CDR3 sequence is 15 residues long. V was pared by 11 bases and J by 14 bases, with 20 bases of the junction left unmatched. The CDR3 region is CAAGPPRLAGQGEFF. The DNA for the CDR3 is TGTGCCGCAGGTCCCCCGAGGCTAGCGGGACAGGGGGAGTTCTTC.

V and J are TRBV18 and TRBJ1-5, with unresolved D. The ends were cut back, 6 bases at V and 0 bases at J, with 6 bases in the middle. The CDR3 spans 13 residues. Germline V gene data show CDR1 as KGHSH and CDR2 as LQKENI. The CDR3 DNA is TGTGCCAGCTCCCCCCTTAGCAATCAGCCCCAGCATTTT. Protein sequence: CASSPLSNQPQHF. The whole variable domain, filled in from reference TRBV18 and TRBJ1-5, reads NAGVMQNPRHLVRRRGQEARLRCSPMKGHSHVYWYRQLPEEGLKFMVYLQKENIIDESGMPKERFSAEFPKEGPSILRIQQVVRGDSAAYFCASSPLSNQPQHFGDGTRLSIL.

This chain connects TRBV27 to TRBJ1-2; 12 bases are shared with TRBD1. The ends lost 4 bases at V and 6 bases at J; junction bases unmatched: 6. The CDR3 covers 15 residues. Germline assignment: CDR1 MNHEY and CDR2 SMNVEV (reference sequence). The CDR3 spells CASSSSGQGAHGYTF. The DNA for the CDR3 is TGTGCCAGCAGTTCCTCGGGACAGGGGGCTCATGGCTACACCTTC.

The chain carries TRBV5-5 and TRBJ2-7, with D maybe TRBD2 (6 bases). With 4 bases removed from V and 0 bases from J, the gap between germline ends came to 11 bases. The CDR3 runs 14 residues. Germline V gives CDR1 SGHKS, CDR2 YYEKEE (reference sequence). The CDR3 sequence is CASSPEGHSYEQYF. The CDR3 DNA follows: TGTGCCAGCAGCCCGGAGGGGCACTCCTACGAGCAGTACTTC.